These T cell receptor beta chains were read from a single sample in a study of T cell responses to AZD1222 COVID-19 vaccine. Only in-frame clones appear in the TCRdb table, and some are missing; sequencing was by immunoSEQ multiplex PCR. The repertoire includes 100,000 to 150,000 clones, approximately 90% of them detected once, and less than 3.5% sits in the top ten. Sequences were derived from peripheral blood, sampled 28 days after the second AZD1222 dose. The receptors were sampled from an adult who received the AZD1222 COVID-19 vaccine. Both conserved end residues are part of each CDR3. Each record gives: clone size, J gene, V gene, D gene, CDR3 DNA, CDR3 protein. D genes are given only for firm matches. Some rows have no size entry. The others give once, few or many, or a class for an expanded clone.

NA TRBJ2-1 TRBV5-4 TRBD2 TGTGCCAGCAGCTCACTTTTCGGGGGAGGGAATGAGCAGTTCTTC CASSSLFGGGNEQFF
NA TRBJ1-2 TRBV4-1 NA TGCGCCAGCAGCCACTTGACAGGTGTCAGCTACTATGGCTACACCTTC CASSHLTGVSYYGYTF
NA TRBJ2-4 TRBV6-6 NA TGTGCCAGCATAGGACAGTGGGGAAACATTCAGTACTTC CASIGQWGNIQYF
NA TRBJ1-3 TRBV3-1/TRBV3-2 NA TGTGCCAGCAGCCAATTCCTATTGGGGCTTGGAAACACCATATATTTT CASSQFLLGLGNTIYF
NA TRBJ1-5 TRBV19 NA TGTGCCAGTAGCCCGGAACGGAAAGATCAGCCCCAGCATTTT CASSPERKDQPQHF
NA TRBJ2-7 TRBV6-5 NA TGTGCCTCCGGGGAACTAGTCAGCCACGAGCAGTACTTC CASGELVSHEQYF
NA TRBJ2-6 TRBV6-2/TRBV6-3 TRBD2 TGTGCCAGCAGTCACGCCGGGACTAGCGGGTCTGGGGCCAACGTCCTGACTTTC CASSHAGTSGSGANVLTF
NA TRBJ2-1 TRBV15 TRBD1 TGTGCCACCAGCAGAGATCAGGGGGCCCCGCCATACAATGAGCAGTTCTTC CATSRDQGAPPYNEQFF
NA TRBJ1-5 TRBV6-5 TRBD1 TGTGCCAGCAGGATTTTGGGACAGGGAGGCCAGCCCCAGCATTTT CASRILGQGGQPQHF
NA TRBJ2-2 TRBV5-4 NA TGTGCCAGCAGCTTGGCCTCCCCTGGGGCCGGGGAGCTGTTTTTT CASSLASPGAGELFF
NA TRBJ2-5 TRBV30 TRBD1 TGTGCCCACTCCCAAGGGACAGCGGAGACCCAGTACTTC CAHSQGTAETQYF
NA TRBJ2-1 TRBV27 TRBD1 TGTGCCAGCAGTCTACGACAGGGGAGAAGTAGGAATGAGCAGTTCTTC CASSLRQGRSRNEQFF
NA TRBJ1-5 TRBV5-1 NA TGCGCCAGCAGCTTCACAGGTGGGGGCCAGCCCCAGCATTTT CASSFTGGGQPQHF
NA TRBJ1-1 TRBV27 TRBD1 TGTGCCAGCAGCACAGGGGCGGCTGAAGCTTTCTTT CASSTGAAEAFF
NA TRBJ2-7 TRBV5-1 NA TGCGCCAGCAGCTTGGTCCTTGGGGTTTTTGGCGAGCAGTACTTC CASSLVLGVFGEQYF
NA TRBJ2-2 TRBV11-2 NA TGTGCCAGCAGCTCATTTAAAGCCGCGAACACCGGGGAGCTGTTTTTT CASSSFKAANTGELFF
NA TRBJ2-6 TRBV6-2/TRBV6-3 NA TGTGCCAGCAGTTACTCGACTAGATCCCGAGACTCTGGGGCCAACGTCCTGACTTTC CASSYSTRSRDSGANVLTF
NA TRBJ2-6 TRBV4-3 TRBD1 TGCGCCAGCAGCCAAGATTCAGGGGGTGGGGCCAACGTCCTGACTTTC CASSQDSGGGANVLTF
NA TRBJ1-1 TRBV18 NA TGTGCCAGCTCATCCCGGGGCACTGAAGCTTTCTTT CASSSRGTEAFF
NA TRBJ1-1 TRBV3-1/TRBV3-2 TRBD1 TGTGCCAGCAGCCCTAGTGTGACAGGGGTTTCTGACACTGAAGCTTTCTTT CASSPSVTGVSDTEAFF
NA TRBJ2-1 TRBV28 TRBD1 TGTGCCAGCAGTTTATCTGGGACAGGGTGGAATGAGCAGTTCTTC CASSLSGTGWNEQFF
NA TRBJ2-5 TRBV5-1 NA TGCGCCAGCAGCCCGAACAGAGAAGGGACCCAGTACTTC CASSPNREGTQYF
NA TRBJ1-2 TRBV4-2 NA TGTGCCAGCAGACCCAGGACCGTAGATGGCTACACCTTC CASRPRTVDGYTF
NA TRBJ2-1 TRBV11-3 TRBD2 TGTGCCAGCAGCATACTAGCGGGGGGCCGCAATGAGCAGTTCTTC CASSILAGGRNEQFF
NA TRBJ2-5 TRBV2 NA TGTGCCAGCAGTCTTGACTCTCAAGAGACCCAGTACTTC CASSLDSQETQYF
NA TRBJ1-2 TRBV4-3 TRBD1 TGCGCCAGCAGCCTTCGGACAGGGGAAAAAGGCGGCTACACCTTC CASSLRTGEKGGYTF
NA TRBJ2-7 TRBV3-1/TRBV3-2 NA TGTGCCAGCAGTCCGGGACGCCCACCCTACGAGCAGTACTTC CASSPGRPPYEQYF
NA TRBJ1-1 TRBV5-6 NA TGTGCCAGCAGCTTGGGCAGGGAAGCTTTCTTT CASSLGREAFF
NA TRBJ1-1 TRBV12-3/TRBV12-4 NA TGTGCCAGCAGTTTCACAGCCGAAGCTTTCTTT CASSFTAEAFF
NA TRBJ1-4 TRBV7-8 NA TGTGCCAGCAGCCGAGGGGGAACTGCAACTAATGAAAAACTGTTTTTT CASSRGGTATNEKLFF
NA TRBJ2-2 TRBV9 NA TGTGCCAGCAGCGTGGGACTTCAGCCCGGGGAGCTGTTTTTT CASSVGLQPGELFF
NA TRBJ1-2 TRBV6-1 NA TGTGCCAGCAGTGAGAACTATGGCTACACCTTC CASSENYGYTF
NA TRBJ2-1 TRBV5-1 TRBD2 TGCGCCAGCGGTAGGACTAGCGGGGGTACCTACAATGAGCAGTTCTTC CASGRTSGGTYNEQFF
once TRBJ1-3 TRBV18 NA TGTGCCAGCTCACCTGGTGAGAGAGTGACGGCCCGAAACACCATATATTTT CASSPGERVTARNTIYF
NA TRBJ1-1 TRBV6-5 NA TGTGCCAGCAGTTACGCTCTGGGAACTGAAGCTTTCTTT CASSYALGTEAFF
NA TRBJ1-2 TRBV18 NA TGTGCCAGCTCACCCGAGACCGGGATCAACTATGGCTACACCTTC CASSPETGINYGYTF
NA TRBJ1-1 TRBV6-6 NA TGTGCCAGCAGTTACTCCGGGAGGAACACTGAAGCTTTCTTT CASSYSGRNTEAFF
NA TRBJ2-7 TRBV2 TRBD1 TGTGCCAGCAGCGAAAACCCGGACAGGGTCCAATCCTACGAGCAGTACTTC CASSENPDRVQSYEQYF
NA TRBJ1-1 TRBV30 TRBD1 TGTGCCTGGATTTCGGACAGGGGAGCTGCTTTCTTT CAWISDRGAAFF